Presented here are 31 T cell receptor beta chains from one specimen sequenced in a study of T cell clonality in common variable immunodeficiency. Findings and limits, study-wide: Common variable immunodeficiency TCR beta sequences reportedly had fewer deletions and N-nucleotide insertions.

These receptors' targets are unknown. Libraries were prepared by immunoSEQ multiplex PCR; TCRdb keeps only in-frame clonotypes and omits some of them. The repertoire table contains over 15,000 clones. Sequenced input: peripheral blood mononuclear cells. The receptors here all came from a human donor with common variable immunodeficiency.

On this clone: The read terminates 3 residues ahead of where the CDR3 ends, so the germline J gene completes it. The chain recombines TRBV7-8 with TRBJ2-3, with 7 nucleotides matching TRBD1. Germline assignment: CDR1 SGHVS and CDR2 FQNEAQ. After removal of 2 bases from V and 6 bases from J, the junction contained 5 bases not matched to a gene. This CDR3 contains 14 residues. The sequenced part of the CDR3 DNA is TGTGCCAGCAGCTTATCGACAGGGACCGATACG. It yields the protein CASSLSTGTDT. The CDR3 reads in full as CASSLSTGTDTQYF.

CDR3 DNA, as far as it was read: TGCGCCAGCAGCTCGACTAGACAAGAGACC. This translates into CASSSTRQET. The whole CDR3 region reads CASSSTRQETQYF. The chain uses TRBV10-1 and TRBJ2-5; D possibly corresponds to TRBD2 (6 bases). Read data end 3 residues before the CDR3 end; the end is taken from the germline J gene. V was cut by 6 bases and J by 2 bases, with 10 bases left in between. The V gene's germline CDR1 is WNHNN and CDR2 SYGVQD (reference sequence). The CDR3 loop spans 13 amino acids.

Worth noting for this clone: The missing CDR3 end, 3 residues past where the read stops, is filled in from the germline J gene. The rearrangement joins TRBV2 to TRBJ2-5; TRBD1 agrees at 7 bases. The CDR3 runs 14 residues. V lost 7 bases and J lost 2; bases outside the gene matches: 7. Germline V lookup: CDR1 SNHLY, CDR2 FYNNEI. CDR3 DNA (partial): TGTGCCAGCAAGTTGACAGGGACACAAGAGACC. Its translation is CASKLTGTQET. The complete CDR3 sequence is CASKLTGTQETQYF.

As for this clone: The read stops 3 residues short of the end of the CDR3; the missing end is completed from the germline J gene. The chain uses TRBV20-1 and TRBJ1-5; possible D gene TRBD1, 5 bases. The CDR3 totals 14 residues. The V gene's germline CDR1 is DFQATT and CDR2 SNEGSKA (reference sequence). Trimming took off 6 bases at V and 1 base at J, with 13 bases between the two ends. The chain's CDR3 is CSALGGVSNQPQHF. The sequenced CDR3 bases are TGCAGTGCCCTGGGGGGGGTAAGCAATCAGCCC.

Concerning this clone itself: The CDR3 extends 3 residues past the end of the read, so its final part is completed from the germline J gene. V and J are TRBV7-2 and TRBJ1-5; the D is unclear. The CDR3 has 14 amino acids. V lost 2 bases and J 3 bases, leaving 8 bases between the germline ends. CDR1 is SGHTA, CDR2 FQGNSA, per germline. The sequenced part of the CDR3 DNA is TGTGCCAGCAGCTTATTGAGGGTCAATCAGCCC. Translation gives CASSLLRVNQP. The entire CDR3 protein reads CASSLLRVNQPQHF.

In regard to this clone: The read gets to within 3 residues of the CDR3 end, and the germline J gene fills in the rest. This sequence joins TRBV11-3 and TRBJ2-7; D is possibly TRBD2 (5 bases). V was clipped by 2 bases and J by 3 bases, with 5 bases between them. Germline values: CDR1 SGHNT, CDR2 YENEEA. The CDR3 is made up of 12 amino acids. The CDR3 is CASSLRGYEQYF. The CDR3 DNA, read in part, is TGTGCCAGCAGCTTACGGGGCTACGAG. The full variable domain, its missing parts supplied by reference TRBV11-3 and TRBJ2-7, is EAGVVQSPRYKIIEKKQPVAFWCNPISGHNTLYWYLQNLGQGPELLIRYENEEAVDDSQLPKDRFSAERLKGVDSTLKIQPAELGDSAVYLCASSLRGYEQYFGPGTRLTVT.

CDR3 region: CASDRGHSYNEQFF. Partial CDR3 DNA: TGTGCCAGCGACAGGGGACACTCCTACAATGAG. The chain links TRBV5-8 to TRBJ2-1; TRBD1 agrees at 8 bases. Read sequence stops 3 residues before the CDR3 end, and the germline J gene provides the missing end. The CDR3 is 14 amino acids. Germline CDR1 and CDR2: SGHTS and YDEGEE. V lost 7 bases and J lost 0; bases outside the gene matches: 3.

As concerns this clone: The read ends 3 residues early relative to the CDR3; the germline J gene fills the gap. The chain uses TRBV29-1 and TRBJ2-7, with D perhaps TRBD1 (6 bases). The germline gives CDR1 SQVTM, CDR2 ANQGSEA. The CDR3 runs 11 residues. V lost 4 bases and J lost 3, with 7 bases in between. The CDR3 sequence: CSVVGGYEQYF. CDR3 bases read: TGCAGCGTTGTAGGGGGCTACGAG.

As regards this clone: The read falls 3 residues short of the CDR3 end, and the missing part is taken from the germline J gene. This rearrangement joins TRBV5-1 to TRBJ2-7; the match to TRBD1 covers 7 bases. Germline V gene sequence: CDR1 SGHRS, CDR2 YFSETQ. The CDR3 has 14 amino acids. Losses at the gene ends were 2 bases for V and 0 bases for J; bases not matched to a gene: 2. The sequenced part of the CDR3 DNA is TGCGCCAGCAGCTTCGGGACAGCCTCCTACGAG. Amino acid sequence: CASSFGTASYE. The entire CDR3 sequence reads CASSFGTASYEQYF.

CDR3 protein: CSAVRLAGLDEQYF. CDR3 DNA (partial): TGCAGTGCCGTTAGACTAGCGGGTTTGGACGAG. This rearrangement joins TRBV20-1 to TRBJ2-7; 10 bases are a match to TRBD2. The CDR3 end lies 3 residues beyond the end of the read and is filled in from the germline J gene. The CDR3 consists of 14 residues. Germline-derived CDR1 and CDR2 are DFQATT and SNEGSKA (reference sequence). V shed 6 bases and J 5 bases; nucleotides not matched to a gene: 10.

This clone registers medium-sized by frequency. The sequenced fragment ends 3 residues before the CDR3 boundary, so the rest is inferred from the germline J gene. The rearrangement uses TRBV5-6 and TRBJ1-4, with TRBD1 identical over 10 bases. The CDR3 is made up of 14 amino acids. The V and J ends lost 4 bases and 6 bases, in that order; junction bases with no gene match: 3. Germline values: CDR1 SGHDT, CDR2 YYEEEE. CDR3 bases read: TGTGCCAGCAGCGACGGGACAGGGGATGAAAAA. Amino acid sequence: CASSDGTGDEK. The complete CDR3 protein is CASSDGTGDEKLFF. The full variable domain, with the rest looked up from reference TRBV5-6 and TRBJ1-4, is DAGVTQSPTHLIKTRGQQVTLRCSPKSGHDTVSWYQQALGQGPQFIFQYYEEEERQRGNFPDRFSGHQFPNYSSELNVNALLLGDSALYLCASSDGTGDEKLFFGSGTQLSVL.

Comments on this clone: From the germline J gene comes the end of the CDR3, since the read stops 3 residues before it. V gene TRBV11-2 combines with J gene TRBJ1-1; no definite D call. The CDR3 loop spans 14 amino acids. Germline CDR1 SGHAT, CDR2 FQNNGV. Partial CDR3 DNA: TGTGCCAGCAGCTTAGGGCCAGAGCAGACTTTG. Its protein product is CASSLGPEQTL. The whole CDR3 sequence is CASSLGPEQTLAFF.

As concerns this clone: The read ends 3 residues shy of where the CDR3 ends; the end is completed using the germline J gene. The rearrangement joins TRBV9 to TRBJ1-5, with 8 bases aligning to TRBD1. Germline CDR1 reads SGDLS; CDR2 reads YYNGEE. V was pared by 0 bases and J by 7 bases, with 3 bases of the junction left unmatched. CDR3 size: 14 residues. This CDR3 is CASSVGQGNQPQHF. Incomplete CDR3 DNA: TGTGCCAGCAGCGTAGGACAGGGGAACCAGCCC.

Comments on this clone: The CDR3 is cut off 3 residues early in the read; its end comes from the germline J gene. The J gene is TRBJ2-1, the V gene TRBV6-1, with D perhaps matching TRBD2 (6 bases). Germline assignment: CDR1 MNHNS and CDR2 SASEGT. V lost 4 bases to trimming and J lost 5 bases, with 12 bases between them. The length of the CDR3 is 14 residues. The CDR3 protein is CASSAPAGHNEQFF. Incomplete CDR3 DNA: TGTGCCAGCAGTGCCCCAGCGGGCCACAATGAG.

About this clone itself: The observed sequence ends 3 residues before the CDR3 terminus, with the missing tail filled in from the germline J gene. The rearrangement uses TRBV20-1 and TRBJ2-3, with 8 bases fitting TRBD1. V dropped 3 bases and J dropped 0; count of bases not matched to a gene: 2. Germline V gene sequence: CDR1 DFQATT, CDR2 SNEGSKA (reference sequence). The CDR3 is made up of 14 amino acids. This chain's CDR3 is CSASGQGSTDTQYF. CDR3 bases read: TGCAGTGCTAGCGGACAGGGTAGCACAGATACG.

The CDR3 sequence: CASSEGPSGVNEQFF. Incomplete CDR3 DNA: TGTGCCAGCAGTGAAGGTCCTAGCGGGGTAAATGAG. This rearrangement joins TRBV2 to TRBJ2-1, with 9 bases aligning to TRBD2. The read terminates 3 residues before the CDR3 end, so the remaining end is supplied by the germline J gene. V gave up 1 base and J gave up 7 bases; unmatched junction bases: 5. CDR1 and CDR2 (germline): SNHLY, FYNNEI. The CDR3 has 15 residues.

In regard to this clone: The read finishes 3 residues shy of the CDR3 end, and the germline J gene is used to complete it. The chain couples TRBV20-1 to TRBJ2-3, with 11 bases that match TRBD1. J gave up 6 bases and V 6 bases, and 14 bases lay outside the gene matches. Germline CDR1 and CDR2: DFQATT and SNEGSKA (reference sequence). CDR3 size: 16 residues. This CDR3 is CSAYHRDRGLEDTQYF. Incomplete CDR3 DNA: TGCAGTGCATATCACCGGGACAGGGGGTTGGAGGATACG.

With respect to this clone: The DNA ends 3 residues before the CDR3 does, and the rest of the CDR3 is filled in from the germline J gene. V usage is TRBV20-1 and J usage is TRBJ2-5; 8 bases align to TRBD2. V shed 1 base and J 4 bases; nucleotides not matched to a gene: 8. The CDR3 is 15 amino acids. CDR1 DFQATT and CDR2 SNEGSKA come from the germline V gene (reference sequence). Incomplete CDR3 DNA: TGCAGTGCTAGAGGAACGGGGGGGCCGGGAGAGACC. Translation gives CSARGTGGPGET. The whole CDR3 protein reads CSARGTGGPGETQYF.

On this clone: Read sequence stops 3 residues before the CDR3 end, and the germline J gene provides the missing end. The V gene is TRBV6-2 or TRBV6-3, the J gene TRBJ1-4; D not certain. The germline V gene encodes CDR1 MNHEY and CDR2 SVGEGT. Trimming took 6 bases from V and 4 from J, leaving 3 bases between them. This CDR3 region has 11 residues. CDR3 loop: CASSLNEKLFF. CDR3 bases read: TGTGCCAGCAGCCTTAATGAAAAA.

For this clone: Read coverage stops 3 residues before the CDR3 terminus; the germline J gene supplies the remainder. J is TRBJ2-5 and V is TRBV7-9; TRBD2 matches at 10 bases. The CDR3 sequence is 14 residues long. J was trimmed by 4 bases and V by 5 bases; bases with no gene match: 4. In germline, CDR1 is SEHNR, CDR2 FQNEAQ (reference sequence). CDR3: CASSTRTSGETQYF. The part of the CDR3 DNA that was read is TGTGCCAGCAGCACTAGGACTAGCGGAGAGACC.

As concerns this clone: The read finishes 3 residues shy of the CDR3 end, and the germline J gene is used to complete it. The chain has TRBV19 and TRBJ1-1; D gene uncertain. Germline lookup yields CDR1 LNHDA and CDR2 SQIVND (reference sequence). V was pared by 3 bases and J by 2 bases, with 7 bases between. The CDR3 runs 13 residues. The part of the CDR3 DNA that was read is TGTGCCAGTAGTATTCAGGTAAACACTGAA. This codes for CASSIQVNTE. The whole CDR3 region reads CASSIQVNTEAFF. Based on the CDR3 plus reference TRBV19 and TRBJ1-1, the full variable domain is DGGITQSPKYLFRKEGQNVTLSCEQNLNHDAMYWYRQDPGQGLRLIYYSQIVNDFQKGDIAEGYSVSREKKESFPLTVTSAQKNPTAFYLCASSIQVNTEAFFGQGTRLTVV.

About this clone itself: The CDR3 extends 3 residues past the end of the read, so its final part is completed from the germline J gene. The chain carries TRBV5-1 and TRBJ1-6; TRBD1 aligns across 9 bases. Germline CDR1 and CDR2: SGHRS and YFSETQ. J was trimmed by 7 bases and V by 4 bases; bases with no gene match: 6. This CDR3 spans 15 amino acids. Here the CDR3 reads CASSPRQGVNSPLHF. CDR3 DNA, as far as it was read: TGCGCCAGCAGCCCAAGACAGGGGGTGAATTCACCC.

Points on this clone: With the read ending 3 residues before the CDR3 end, the germline J gene is used to fill in that end. The chain combines TRBV7-9 with TRBJ2-5; perhaps TRBD1 as D (6 bases). The CDR3 consists of 15 residues. Trimming took 1 base from V and 1 from J, leaving 10 bases between them. Germline loops: CDR1 SEHNR, CDR2 FQNEAQ (reference sequence). CDR3: CASSLEGVPQETQYF. CDR3 DNA, as far as it was read: TGTGCCAGCAGCTTAGAGGGGGTCCCCCAAGAGACC.

Regarding this clone: The read ends 3 residues before the CDR3 terminus; that terminus is restored from the germline J gene. The chain uses TRBV6-9 and TRBJ2-7, with 12 positions matching TRBD1. Trimming cost V 5 bases and J 5 bases; bases outside gene matches: 16. The CDR3 is 18 amino acids. Germline-derived CDR1 and CDR2 are MNHGY and SVAAGI. The CDR3: CASSIIRPGTGGRDEQYF. The sequenced CDR3 bases are TGTGCCAGCAGTATAATAAGACCCGGGACAGGGGGCAGAGACGAG.

Worth noting for this clone: From the germline J gene comes the end of the CDR3, since the read stops 3 residues before it. This chain uses TRBV5-8 with TRBJ2-2, with 10 bases fitting TRBD1. The CDR3 is made up of 15 amino acids. Germline lookup yields CDR1 SGHTS and CDR2 YDEGEE. The V gene end was trimmed by 2 bases and the J gene end by 6 bases; junction bases not matched to a gene: 4. The CDR3 DNA, read in part, is TGTGCCAGCAGCTTAGGGACAGGGGTACCCGGGGAG. Protein product: CASSLGTGVPGE. The whole CDR3 sequence is CASSLGTGVPGELFF.

With regard to this clone: The read ends 3 residues shy of where the CDR3 ends; the end is completed using the germline J gene. The V gene is TRBV7-2, the J gene TRBJ2-2; the D gene is possibly TRBD1 (7 bases). This CDR3 has 15 amino acids. Germline V gene lookup returns CDR1 SGHTA and CDR2 FQGNSA. V lost 7 bases and J lost 3, with 15 bases in between. The sequenced CDR3 bases are TGTGCCAGCAAAGCAGGGGGGTCGGACACCGGGGAG. Protein: CASKAGGSDTGE. The complete CDR3 sequence is CASKAGGSDTGELFF.

Worth noting for this clone: From the germline J gene comes the end of the CDR3, since the read stops 3 residues before it. V gene TRBV18 combines with J gene TRBJ2-5; possible D gene TRBD1, 5 bases. Germline lookup yields CDR1 KGHSH and CDR2 LQKENI. This CDR3 is built from 15 residues. Trimming shortened V by 1 base and J by 5 bases, and 14 bases separated the two germline ends. The CDR3 bases that were read are TGTGCCAGCTCACCACTTCAATCAGGGTGGGAGACC. It translates to CASSPLQSGWET. The full CDR3 sequence reads CASSPLQSGWETQYF.

This clone registers medium-sized by frequency. Read coverage stops 3 residues before the CDR3 terminus; the germline J gene supplies the remainder. This chain links TRBV29-1 with TRBJ1-2; TRBD1 might be the D (6 bases). Trimming removed 4 bases from V and 5 bases from J, with 11 bases in between. Per germline, CDR1 SQVTM and CDR2 ANQGSEA. The CDR3 runs to 12 residues. Partial CDR3 DNA: TGCAGCGTTGTACAGGGAAATTATGGC. It encodes CSVVQGNYG. The CDR3, in full, reads CSVVQGNYGYTF.

On this clone itself: The read falls 3 residues short of the CDR3 end, and the missing part is taken from the germline J gene. V is TRBV20-1 and J is TRBJ2-5; 9 bases align to TRBD2. Trimming at V came to 2 bases and at J to 5 bases, leaving 9 bases not matched to a gene. CDR3 size: 15 residues. Germline assignment: CDR1 DFQATT and CDR2 SNEGSKA (reference sequence). The chain's CDR3 is CSARISGGYGETQYF. The CDR3 bases that were read are TGCAGTGCTAGAATCAGCGGGGGGTACGGGGAGACC.

Concerning this clone itself: The CDR3 end falls 3 residues outside the read, so it is completed with the germline J gene. The chain uses TRBV7-3 and TRBJ2-5; D is undetermined. The CDR3 runs to 14 residues. Trimming cost V 2 bases and J 1 base, with 8 bases left between them. Germline CDR1 is SGHTA and CDR2 is FQGTGA. Partial CDR3 DNA: TGTGCCAGCAGCTTACAGTCGTCCCAAGAGACC. Translating gives CASSLQSSQET. The CDR3 as a whole reads CASSLQSSQETQYF.

About this clone: The read falls 3 residues short of the CDR3 end, and the missing part is taken from the germline J gene. The chain has TRBV18 and TRBJ1-6; tentatively, D is TRBD1 (6 bases). CDR1 and CDR2 from the germline V gene are KGHSH and LQKENI. The CDR3 spans 14 residues. Trimming removed 6 bases from V and 8 bases from J, with 14 bases in between. Here the CDR3 reads CASSPTGLDSPLHF. CDR3 bases read: TGTGCCAGCTCCCCAACAGGGTTGGATTCACCC.